Presented here are 32 T cell receptor beta chains from one specimen sequenced in a study of patients and donors after allogeneic stem cell transplantation. TCRdb re-called the RT-PCR reads with MiXCR, one entry per CDR3 protein. The repertoire consists of about 400,000 distinct CDR3 sequences, with 16% occurring once and the leading ten covering 7.2%. The material sequenced was blood, either unsorted or a sorted T cell fraction (not recorded which). The receptors stem from a human donor who was either an allogeneic HSCT recipient or a stem cell or donor lymphocyte infusion donor (not recorded which). It is not recorded whose cells these are; they may come from a transplant donor.

This clonotype was seen only a few times. Here the CDR3 reads CSAREGRRGGGELFF. CDR3 in DNA: TGCAGTGCTAGAGAAGGGCGGAGAGGGGGCGGGGAGCTGTTTTTT. The V call is TRBV20-1, the J call TRBJ2-2, with D perhaps TRBD1 (6 bases). Trimming left V 0 bases short and J 7 bases short, with 15 bases between. The CDR3 consists of 15 residues. Germline V gives CDR1 DFQATT, CDR2 SNEGSKA (reference sequence).

The chain couples TRBV7-9 to TRBJ2-7; D might be TRBD2 (5 bases). Deletions cut 5 bases from V and 4 bases from J, with 15 bases between. Germline loops: CDR1 SEHNR, CDR2 FQNEAQ (reference sequence). The CDR3 has 14 amino acids. CDR3 sequence reads: CASSPTEAIYEQYF. CDR3 DNA: TGTGCCAGCAGCCCGACGGAGGCTATATACGAGCAGTACTTC.

This chain connects TRBV24-1 to TRBJ2-1; the D is unclear. The CDR3 is 15 amino acids. From germline, CDR1 is KGHDR and CDR2 SFDVKD. Trimming pared 5 bases from V and 3 bases from J, leaving 13 bases between. The CDR3 reads CATSGFRPDYNEQFF. CDR3 nucleotide sequence: TGTGCCACCAGTGGGTTCAGGCCGGACTACAATGAGCAGTTCTTC.

This chain links TRBV5-6 with TRBJ2-1; D ambiguous. Deletions cut 2 bases from V and 9 bases from J, with 15 bases between. Per the germline V gene, CDR1 is SGHDT and CDR2 is YYEEEE. The CDR3 extends over 14 amino acids. The CDR3: CASSFAQRTGEQFF. In DNA form, the CDR3 reads TGTGCCAGCAGCTTTGCGCAAAGAACGGGTGAGCAGTTCTTC.

This clonotype was seen a handful of times. Written as DNA, the CDR3 is TGTGCCAGCAGCGTAGGAGGGCAGCTAAACACCATATATTTT. It yields the protein CASSVGGQLNTIYF. The chain employs TRBV9 and TRBJ1-3, with D hard to call. The germline V gene encodes CDR1 SGDLS and CDR2 YYNGEE. Trimming removed 0 bases from V and 6 bases from J, with 10 bases in between. The CDR3 spans 14 residues. The whole variable domain, filled in from reference TRBV9 and TRBJ1-3, reads DSGVTQTPKHLITATGQRVTLRCSPRSGDLSVYWYQQSLDQGLQFLIQYYNGEERAKGNILERFSAQQFPDLHSELNLSSLELGDSALYFCASSVGGQLNTIYFGEGSWLTVV.

DNA for the CDR3: TGCGCCAGCAGGGATTTACCCCGGGACAGGGTCCCTGGCGGCGAGCAGTACTTC. It is translated as CASRDLPRDRVPGGEQYF. The chain links TRBV5-1 to TRBJ2-7; 9 positions match TRBD1. Germline CDR1 reads SGHRS; CDR2 reads YFSETQ. The CDR3 is made up of 18 amino acids. Germline trimming cut 5 bases from V and 6 bases from J; bases unmatched to any gene: 21.

This clonotype turned up a few times. The chain uses TRBV28 and TRBJ2-2; D may be TRBD2 (6 bases). CDR1 MDHEN and CDR2 SYDVKM come from the germline V gene. CDR3 length: 16 amino acids. Trimming took off 4 bases at V and 0 bases at J, with 12 bases between the two ends. The CDR3 DNA follows: TGTGCCAGCAGTTCTGGCGGGATGCCGAACACCGGGGAGCTGTTTTTT. This translates into CASSSGGMPNTGELFF.

A few counts support this clonotype. The chain has TRBV12-3 or TRBV12-4 and TRBJ2-7; TRBD1 might be the D (6 bases). Trimming cost V 6 bases and J 3 bases, with 12 bases left between them. The CDR3 is 13 amino acids. The CDR3 DNA sequence: TGTGCCAGCAGCAGACAGGTGGGCTACGAGCAGTACTTC. The encoded protein is CASSRQVGYEQYF.

The chain combines TRBV7-9 with TRBJ1-3; D is uncertain. With 3 bases removed from V and 8 bases from J, the gap between germline ends came to 5 bases. The V gene's germline CDR1 is SEHNR and CDR2 FQNEAQ (reference sequence). This CDR3 is 11 amino acids long. The CDR3 bases are TGTGCCAGCAGCTTCGCGGACACCATATATTTT. As protein: CASSFADTIYF.

The rearrangement uses TRBV19 and TRBJ2-1, with 11 bases that match TRBD2. V lost 10 bases, J lost 4 bases, and 6 bases stayed unmatched. CDR3 size: 14 residues. Germline V gene lookup returns CDR1 LNHDA and CDR2 SQIVND (reference sequence). Here the CDR3 DNA reads TGTGCCACTGCGGGACTAGCGGCATACAATGAGCAGTTCTTC. This sequence encodes CATAGLAAYNEQFF.

The chain employs TRBV5-5 and TRBJ2-7; TRBD1 matches at 7 bases. This CDR3 contains 14 residues. Germline V gene data show CDR1 as SGHKS and CDR2 as YYEKEE (reference sequence). V was pared by 4 bases and J by 1 base, with 5 bases of the junction left unmatched. This CDR3 is CASSRTGQSYEQYF. The CDR3 DNA is TGTGCCAGCAGCCGTACGGGACAGTCCTACGAGCAGTACTTC.

V is TRBV6-5 and J is TRBJ1-1, with 7 bases fitting TRBD1. Trimming removed 2 bases from V and 1 base from J; junction bases left unmatched: 4. The CDR3 loop spans 15 amino acids. CDR1 and CDR2 from the germline V gene are MNHEY and SVGAGI. Written as DNA, the CDR3 is TGTGCCAGCAGTTACCGCAACAGGGGGAACACTGAAGCTTTCTTT. Translating gives CASSYRNRGNTEAFF.

This sequence joins TRBV7-2 and TRBJ2-5; a possible D gene is TRBD1 (6 bases). The germline gives CDR1 SGHTA, CDR2 FQGNSA. The CDR3 is 14 residues long. V was trimmed by 5 bases and J by 2 bases, leaving 12 bases between them. CDR3 nucleotide sequence: TGTGCCAGCAGCCCCAGGGGATGGCAAGAGACCCAGTACTTC. Its protein is CASSPRGWQETQYF.

This clonotype appeared a few times. The J gene is TRBJ2-7, the V gene TRBV20-1; 14 bases agree with TRBD2. The V and J ends lost 1 base and 2 bases, in that order; junction bases with no gene match: 1. CDR3 length: 15 residues. Germline CDR1 and CDR2: DFQATT and SNEGSKA (reference sequence). CDR3 sequence (DNA): TGCAGTGCTAGAGGACTAGCGGGAGGGCCCTACGAGCAGTACTTC. Its protein is CSARGLAGGPYEQYF.

The chain is built from TRBV3-1 and TRBJ2-1; a possible D gene is TRBD2 (5 bases). This CDR3 is built from 16 residues. V was clipped by 0 bases and J by 9 bases, with 18 bases between them. Germline V lookup: CDR1 LGHDT, CDR2 YNNKEL (reference sequence). CDR3 residues: CASSQDPAAPGSEQFF. The CDR3 DNA reads as TGTGCCAGCAGCCAAGACCCAGCGGCGCCGGGAAGTGAGCAGTTCTTC.

This clonotype was seen more than once but under ten times. This chain uses TRBV5-1 with TRBJ2-1, with TRBD2 matching 10 bases. With 0 bases clipped from V and 7 bases from J, the junction kept 10 bases outside the gene matches. The CDR3 extends over 17 amino acids. Per germline, CDR1 SGHRS and CDR2 YFSETQ. CDR3 residues: CASSLGPSGSPRNEQFF. CDR3 nucleotides: TGCGCCAGCAGCTTGGGTCCTAGCGGGAGTCCCCGGAATGAGCAGTTCTTC.

V gene TRBV20-1 combines with J gene TRBJ1-4; D perhaps matches TRBD1 (6 bases). CDR1 DFQATT and CDR2 SNEGSKA come from the germline V gene (reference sequence). V lost 7 bases, J lost 7 bases, and 7 bases lay in between. The CDR3 totals 10 residues. CDR3 DNA sequence: TGCAGTGTCAGGGGTGAAAAACTGTTTTTT. Encoded protein: CSVRGEKLFF.

This clonotype appeared a single time. A read error may produce the germline difference seen at one junction end. The chain joins TRBV20-1 to TRBJ1-4; a weak D match, TRBD1 (6 bases). The CDR3 totals 15 residues. Germline V CDR1 and CDR2: DFQATT, SNEGSKA (reference sequence). CDR3 loop: CSARDQVRGPEKLLF. CDR3 bases: TGCAGTGCTAGAGATCAAGTCAGGGGCCCGGAAAAACTGCTTTTT.

This clonotype was seen ten or more times. V gene TRBV12-3 or TRBV12-4 combines with J gene TRBJ2-1; TRBD2 agrees at 11 bases. The V gene end was trimmed by 6 bases and the J gene end by 0 bases; junction bases not matched to a gene: 7. The CDR3 sequence is 17 residues long. In nucleotides, the CDR3 is TGTGCCAGCAGCCAAGAACTAGCGGGGGTCTCCTACAATGAGCAGTTCTTC. Translated: CASSQELAGVSYNEQFF.

This clonotype was counted between two and nine times. The CDR3 nucleotides read TGCAGCGTTGAACGGCCTATGAACACTGAAGCTTTCTTT. It yields the protein CSVERPMNTEAFF. This rearrangement joins TRBV29-1 to TRBJ1-1; D is uncertain. The CDR3 covers 13 residues. CDR1 is SQVTM, CDR2 ANQGSEA, per germline. Deletions cut 2 bases from V and 0 bases from J, with 7 bases between.

This clonotype appeared many times. The junction differs from germline at one of its ends, possibly a read error. This chain connects TRBV5-1 to TRBJ2-3; D is unresolved. Germline V CDR1 and CDR2: SGHRS, YFSETQ. The CDR3 extends over 13 amino acids. In DNA, the CDR3 is TGTGCCAGCAGCTTAGGGCTCACAGATACGCAGTATTTT. It encodes CASSLGLTDTQYF.

This clonotype was observed a handful of times. The chain carries TRBV12-3 or TRBV12-4 and TRBJ2-5; D is undetermined. CDR3 length: 12 residues. The ends were cut back, 3 bases at V and 2 bases at J, with 4 bases in the middle. The CDR3 DNA follows: TGTGCCAGCAGTTTCTTTCAAGAGACCCAGTACTTC. It encodes CASSFFQETQYF.

This clonotype appeared a few times. The rearrangement links TRBV5-1 to TRBJ2-3; 11 nucleotides match TRBD2. Trimming removed 2 bases from V and 4 bases from J; junction bases left unmatched: 6. Germline CDR1 and CDR2: SGHRS and YFSETQ. The CDR3 totals 16 residues. CDR3 sequence: CASSFLAGGGSDTQYF. CDR3 in DNA: TGCGCCAGCAGCTTTCTAGCGGGAGGTGGGTCAGATACGCAGTATTTT.

The chain is built from TRBV6-1 and TRBJ1-1; D is undetermined. This CDR3 is built from 14 residues. V lost 1 base, J lost 4 bases, and 10 bases lay in between. CDR1 and CDR2 from the germline V gene are MNHNS and SASEGT. The CDR3, as DNA: TGTGCCAGCAGTGAAGTATATAGTACCACTGAAGCTTTCTTT. Protein: CASSEVYSTTEAFF.

This clonotype was recorded a few times. V is TRBV5-1 and J is TRBJ1-2; D not resolved. Germline lookup yields CDR1 SGHRS and CDR2 YFSETQ. The CDR3 loop spans 13 amino acids. Trimming pared 0 bases from V and 8 bases from J, leaving 11 bases between. CDR3 loop: CASSLGQDWGYTF. In DNA, the CDR3 is TGCGCCAGCAGCTTGGGGCAGGATTGGGGCTACACCTTC.

This clonotype was counted many times. The chain combines TRBV7-9 with TRBJ2-7, with D possibly TRBD1 on 5 matching bases. From germline, CDR1 is SEHNR and CDR2 FQNEAQ (reference sequence). Trimming removed 2 bases at V and 7 bases at J, with 21 bases between. The CDR3 has 16 residues. The DNA for the CDR3 is TGTGCCAGCAGCTTAATGGGGCCCCAAAATACGAGGGAGCAGTACTTC. This translates into CASSLMGPQNTREQYF.

Many counts were recorded for this clonotype. The chain has TRBV6-5 and TRBJ2-3, with D hard to call. The CDR3 consists of 15 residues. In germline, CDR1 is MNHEY, CDR2 SVGAGI. Trimming left V 4 bases short and J 4 bases short, with 15 bases between. CDR3 region: CASSLGSGGADTQYF. In nucleotides, the CDR3 is TGTGCCAGCAGTTTAGGTTCGGGTGGTGCAGATACGCAGTATTTT.

Many counts were recorded for this clonotype. The V gene is TRBV12-3 or TRBV12-4, the J gene TRBJ2-7; 12 bases agree with TRBD2. Germline trimming cut 4 bases from V and 6 bases from J; bases unmatched to any gene: 19. The CDR3 totals 19 residues. The CDR3 region has the DNA TGTGCCAGCAGTTGGGGGGACGGACTAGCGGGAATTAAAACTACCGAGCAGTACTTC. Translated: CASSWGDGLAGIKTTEQYF.

This clonotype has just a few counts. This chain links TRBV5-1 with TRBJ2-2, with 8 bases that match TRBD2. Germline CDR1 and CDR2: SGHRS and YFSETQ. J lost 5 bases, V lost 0 bases, and 18 bases had no gene match. This CDR3 is 20 amino acids long. CDR3 sequence: CASSLAGSSGMGPATGELFF. The CDR3 DNA is TGCGCCAGCAGCTTGGCGGGAAGTAGCGGGATGGGACCCGCAACCGGGGAGCTGTTTTTT.

This sequence joins TRBV11-2 and TRBJ2-7, with 9 nucleotides matching TRBD1. The V and J ends lost 4 bases and 3 bases, in that order; junction bases with no gene match: 19. This CDR3 region has 19 residues. Germline V gene lookup returns CDR1 SGHAT and CDR2 FQNNGV. The CDR3 loop reads CASSSPGQGVTMGIYEQYF. The CDR3 nucleotides read TGTGCCAGCAGCTCACCGGGACAGGGAGTCACTATGGGTATCTACGAGCAGTACTTC.

This clonotype was detected a few times. The chain has TRBV12-3 or TRBV12-4 and TRBJ1-1, with 10 bases that match TRBD1. The CDR3 has 16 residues. Losses at the gene ends were 7 bases for V and 0 bases for J; bases not matched to a gene: 8. CDR3 in amino acids: CASTRGTGVMNTEAFF. The CDR3 DNA reads as TGTGCCAGCACCCGCGGGACAGGGGTCATGAACACTGAAGCTTTCTTT.

The table lists this clonotype with a few counts. The chain carries TRBV3-1 and TRBJ1-1; D unclear. Trimming took 4 bases from V and 4 from J, leaving 16 bases between them. Germline assignment: CDR1 LGHDT and CDR2 YNNKEL (reference sequence). The CDR3 is 15 residues long. CDR3 amino acids: CASSLQPAGFTEAFF. The CDR3 nucleotides read TGTGCCAGCAGCCTACAACCGGCGGGGTTCACTGAAGCTTTCTTT. Full variable domain (missing parts from reference TRBV3-1 and TRBJ1-1): DTAVSQTPKYLVTQMGNDKSIKCEQNLGHDTMYWYKQDSKKFLKIMFSYNNKELIINETVPNRFSPKSPDKAHLNLHINSLELGDSAVYFCASSLQPAGFTEAFFGQGTRLTVV.